Listed here are 4 T cell receptor beta chains from one sample, sequenced in a study of shared clonotypes between healthy human individuals. This table comes from immunoSEQ multiplex PCR, and its TCRdb copy is limited to in-frame clones, with some not included. Here the sample spans hundreds of thousands of clones, approximately 96% being singletons. As defined, naive CD8 cells were CD45RO-negative and positively selected for CCR7, with terminally differentiated effector memory CD45RA+ cells excluded. The sequenced sample was naive CD8+ T cells sorted from blood. The receptors come from a woman aged 25 to 39 in good health.

This clone appeared a single time. The chain combines TRBV28 with TRBJ1-1; weak D call: TRBD1 (5 bases). Germline CDR1 MDHEN, CDR2 SYDVKM. The CDR3 extends over 13 amino acids. V was clipped by 7 bases and J by 1 base, with 10 bases between them. As DNA, the CDR3 is TGTGCCAGCAAGGGGTCCACGAACACTGAAGCTTTCTTT. It translates to CASKGSTNTEAFF.

Turning to this clone: In the same sample, other DNA sequences code for this CDR3. The gene calls are TRBV28 and TRBJ2-7; 9 positions agree with TRBD1. V lost 3 bases, J lost 1 base, and 1 base stayed unmatched. The CDR3 spans 14 residues. Germline CDR1 and CDR2: MDHEN and SYDVKM. CDR3 coding DNA: TGTGCCAGCAGTTTGACAGGGGGTTCCTACGAGCAGTACTTC. Protein product: CASSLTGGSYEQYF.

The V and J genes are TRBV30 and TRBJ1-1; no firm D call. The CDR3 has 12 residues. Germline CDR1 reads GTSNPN; CDR2 reads SVGIG (reference sequence). V was pared by 2 bases and J by 2 bases, with 6 bases between. The CDR3 sequence: CAWSLHNTEAFF. Here the CDR3 DNA reads TGTGCCTGGAGTCTCCATAACACTGAAGCTTTCTTT.

This clone has a single count. V is TRBV11-2 and J is TRBJ2-1, with 15 bases aligning to TRBD2. Losses at the gene ends were 4 bases for V and 0 bases for J; bases not matched to a gene: 7. The germline V gene encodes CDR1 SGHAT and CDR2 FQNNGV. This CDR3 has 19 residues. The CDR3 DNA sequence: TGTGCCAGCAGCTCGGGACTAGCGGGGGGCCTAAGCTCCTACAATGAGCAGTTCTTC. Its protein product is CASSSGLAGGLSSYNEQFF.